The clone carrying this TCR beta chain was seen a single time. The data stem from a study of blood T cell repertoires in COVID-19. The method was immunoSEQ multiplex PCR; TCRdb's version includes in-frame clones alone and lacks a portion of them. The sample has over 85,000 clones, over 75% seen once. The CDR3 is 15 residues long. In germline, CDR1 is LGHNA, CDR2 YNFKEQ. V lost 2 bases to trimming and J lost 4 bases; unmatched junction nucleotides: 4. This TCR was sampled from a woman older than 75 with COVID-19, enrolled during active disease. The V and J genes are TRBV4-2 and TRBJ2-1, with TRBD2 matching 8 bases. The material sequenced was peripheral blood. The CDR3 coding sequence is TGTGCCAGCAGCCAATCGGGAGGGGTTTACAATGAGCAGTTCTTC. Translating it yields CASSQSGGVYNEQFF.